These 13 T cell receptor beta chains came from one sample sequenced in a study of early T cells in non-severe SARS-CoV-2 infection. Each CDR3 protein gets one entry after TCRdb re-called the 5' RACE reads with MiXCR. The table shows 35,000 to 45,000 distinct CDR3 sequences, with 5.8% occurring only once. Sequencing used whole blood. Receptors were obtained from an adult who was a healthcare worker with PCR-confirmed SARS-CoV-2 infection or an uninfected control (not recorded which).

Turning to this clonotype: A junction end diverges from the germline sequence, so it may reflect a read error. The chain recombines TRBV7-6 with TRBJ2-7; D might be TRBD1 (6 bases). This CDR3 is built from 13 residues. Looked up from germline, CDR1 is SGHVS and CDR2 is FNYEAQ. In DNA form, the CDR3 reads TGTGCCAGCAGCTTAGGACAGGTCTACGAGCACTACTTC. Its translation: CASSLGQVYEHYF.

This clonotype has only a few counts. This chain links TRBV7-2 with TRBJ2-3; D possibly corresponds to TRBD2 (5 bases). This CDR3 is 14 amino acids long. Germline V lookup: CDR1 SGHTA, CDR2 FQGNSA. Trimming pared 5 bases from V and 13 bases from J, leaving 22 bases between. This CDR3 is CASSPTGPRGREYF. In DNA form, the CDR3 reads TGTGCCAGCAGCCCGACGGGCCCCCGGGGTCGCGAGTATTTT. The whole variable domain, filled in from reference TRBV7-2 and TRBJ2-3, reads GAGVSQSPSNKVTEKGKDVELRCDPISGHTALYWYRQSLGQGLEFLIYFQGNSAPDKSGLPSDRFSAERTGGSVSTLTIQRTQQEDSAVYLCASSPTGPRGREYFGPGTRLTVL.

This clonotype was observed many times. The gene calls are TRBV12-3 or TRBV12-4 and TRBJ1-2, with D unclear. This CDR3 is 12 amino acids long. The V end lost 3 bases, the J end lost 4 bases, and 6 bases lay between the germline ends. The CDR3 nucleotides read TGTGCCAGCAGTTTGTTGGGCTATGGCTACACCTTC. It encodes CASSLLGYGYTF.

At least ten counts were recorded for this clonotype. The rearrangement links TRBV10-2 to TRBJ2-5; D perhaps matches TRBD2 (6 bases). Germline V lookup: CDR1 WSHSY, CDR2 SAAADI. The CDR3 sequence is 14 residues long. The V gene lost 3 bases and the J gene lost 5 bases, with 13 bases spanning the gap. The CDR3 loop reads CASSDGEVGETQYF. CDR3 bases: TGCGCCAGCAGTGACGGGGAGGTTGGGGAGACCCAGTACTTC.

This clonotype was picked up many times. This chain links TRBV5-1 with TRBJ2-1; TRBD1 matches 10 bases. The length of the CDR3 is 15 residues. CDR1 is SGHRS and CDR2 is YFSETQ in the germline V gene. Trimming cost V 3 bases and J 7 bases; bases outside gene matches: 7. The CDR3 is CASSYRTGGENEQFF. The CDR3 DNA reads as TGCGCCAGCAGCTACCGGACAGGGGGAGAAAATGAGCAGTTCTTC.

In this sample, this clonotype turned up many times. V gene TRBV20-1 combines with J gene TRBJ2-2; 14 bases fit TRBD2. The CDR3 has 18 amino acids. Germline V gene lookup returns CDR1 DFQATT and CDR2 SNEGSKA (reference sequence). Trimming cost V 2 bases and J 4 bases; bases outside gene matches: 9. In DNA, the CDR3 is TGCAGTGCTAGATCCTGGACTAGCGGGGGGTCGGGCACCGGGGAGCTGTTTTTT. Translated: CSARSWTSGGSGTGELFF.

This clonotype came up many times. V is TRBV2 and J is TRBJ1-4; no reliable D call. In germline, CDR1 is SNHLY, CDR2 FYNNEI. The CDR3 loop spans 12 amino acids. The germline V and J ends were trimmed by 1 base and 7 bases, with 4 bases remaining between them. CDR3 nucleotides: TGTGCCAGCAGTGAAGAAGGTGAAAAACTGTTTTTT. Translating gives CASSEEGEKLFF.

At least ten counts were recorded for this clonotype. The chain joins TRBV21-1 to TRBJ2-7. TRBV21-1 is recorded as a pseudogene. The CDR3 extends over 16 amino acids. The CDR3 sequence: CASSKGPTQKPYEQYF. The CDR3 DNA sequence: TGTGCCAGCAGCAAAGGCCCGACACAAAAACCCTACGAGCAGTACTTC.

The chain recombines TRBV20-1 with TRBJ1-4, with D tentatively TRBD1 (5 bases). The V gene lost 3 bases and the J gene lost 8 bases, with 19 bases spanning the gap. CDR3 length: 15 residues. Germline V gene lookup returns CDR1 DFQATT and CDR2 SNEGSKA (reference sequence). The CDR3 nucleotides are TGCAGTGCTAGCCAATTAGGCCAGGGAAAAGAAAAACTGTTTTTT. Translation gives CSASQLGQGKEKLFF.

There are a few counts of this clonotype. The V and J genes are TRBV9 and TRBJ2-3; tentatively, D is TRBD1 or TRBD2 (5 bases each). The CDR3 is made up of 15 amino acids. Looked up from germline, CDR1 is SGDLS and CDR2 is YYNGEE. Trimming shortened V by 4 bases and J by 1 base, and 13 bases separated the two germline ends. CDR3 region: CASSPQGRGTDTQYF. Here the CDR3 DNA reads TGTGCCAGCAGCCCGCAGGGACGGGGCACAGATACGCAGTATTTT.

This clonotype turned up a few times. Here the CDR3 DNA reads TGTGCCAGCAGTTATAACTTGGACGGGAACACTGAAGCTTTCTTT. This gives the protein CASSYNLDGNTEAFF. The V gene is TRBV6-5, the J gene TRBJ1-1; D not certain. Germline CDR1 and CDR2: MNHEY and SVGAGI. V lost 3 bases and J 1 base, leaving 12 bases between the germline ends. The CDR3 covers 15 residues.

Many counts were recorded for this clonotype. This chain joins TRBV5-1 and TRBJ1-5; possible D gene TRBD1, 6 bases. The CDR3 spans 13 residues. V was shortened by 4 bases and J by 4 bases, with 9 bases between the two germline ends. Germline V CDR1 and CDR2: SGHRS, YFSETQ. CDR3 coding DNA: TGCGCCAGCAGCGAGGGGGAAAATCAGCCCCAGCATTTT. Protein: CASSEGENQPQHF.

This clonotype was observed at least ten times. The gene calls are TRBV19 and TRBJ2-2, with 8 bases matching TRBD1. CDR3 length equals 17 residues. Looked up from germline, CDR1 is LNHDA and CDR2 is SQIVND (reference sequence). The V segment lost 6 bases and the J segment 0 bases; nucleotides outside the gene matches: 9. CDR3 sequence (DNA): TGTGCCAGTAGCCTTGGGTGGGGACAGGCGAACACCGGGGAGCTGTTTTTT. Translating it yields CASSLGWGQANTGELFF.